One sample yielded the 21 T cell receptor beta chains listed below, sequenced in a study of chemoradiotherapy in HPV16-positive cancers. Produced via immunoSEQ multiplex PCR; TCRdb's table is partial and in-frame only. Among about 8,100 clones listed, around 64% were seen once. The sample was acquired from a patient who underwent chemoradiotherapy. Receptors originate from a human donor with HPV-associated anogenital cancer.

This chain links TRBV7-9 with TRBJ2-1, with 8 bases matching TRBD2. From germline, CDR1 is SEHNR and CDR2 FQNEAQ (reference sequence). The CDR3 is 16 amino acids. With V trimmed by 0 bases and J by 7 bases, 8 bases remained unmatched. This chain's CDR3 is CASSLAIRGGGNEQFF. DNA for the CDR3: TGTGCCAGCAGCTTAGCTATACGGGGGGGCGGGAATGAGCAGTTCTTC.

The chain combines TRBV27 with TRBJ2-7, with 9 bases matching TRBD2. This CDR3 is built from 15 residues. The V segment lost 5 bases and the J segment 1 base; nucleotides outside the gene matches: 6. Germline-derived CDR1 and CDR2 are MNHEY and SMNVEV (reference sequence). The CDR3 loop reads CASSALAGQSYEQYF. CDR3 coding DNA: TGTGCCAGCAGTGCCCTAGCGGGACAATCCTACGAGCAGTACTTC.

The chain links TRBV11-3 to TRBJ1-1; D not certain. CDR3 length: 13 amino acids. Per the germline V gene, CDR1 is SGHNT and CDR2 is YENEEA. Trimming pared 0 bases from V and 1 base from J, leaving 3 bases between. CDR3 loop: CASSLDPNTEAFF. CDR3 coding DNA: TGTGCCAGCAGCTTAGACCCGAACACTGAAGCTTTCTTT.

The gene calls are TRBV6-1 and TRBJ1-1, with D uncertain. Germline V CDR1 and CDR2: MNHNS, SASEGT. CDR3 size: 16 residues. V lost 2 bases and J lost 4, with 17 bases in between. The chain's CDR3 is CASSEILPRSGTEAFF. CDR3 sequence (DNA): TGTGCCAGCAGTGAAATTCTCCCGCGGAGCGGCACTGAAGCTTTCTTT.

The chain recombines TRBV2 with TRBJ1-1; D not resolved. The CDR3 is 14 amino acids. Per the germline V gene, CDR1 is SNHLY and CDR2 is FYNNEI. V was cut by 6 bases and J by 1 base, with 12 bases left in between. Here the CDR3 reads CASSPQQRNTEAFF. The CDR3 DNA sequence: TGTGCCAGCAGCCCGCAACAGAGGAACACTGAAGCTTTCTTT.

There are a few counts of this clone. One end of the junction does not line up with germline, which may come from a read error. The chain links TRBV25-1 to TRBJ2-1; D is unclear. There are 12 residues in the CDR3. The germline V gene has CDR1 MGHDK and CDR2 SYGVNS. The CDR3 coding sequence is TGTGCCAGCAGTCCTGGCGGCAGTGATCCGGTCTTC. Translated, it gives CASSPGGSDPVF.

The V gene is TRBV5-1, the J gene TRBJ2-7; either TRBD1 or TRBD2 may supply D (6 bases each). Germline values: CDR1 SGHRS, CDR2 YFSETQ. This CDR3 has 16 amino acids. V was cut by 6 bases and J by 2 bases, with 21 bases left in between. The CDR3 DNA sequence: TGCGCCAGCAATCTGGGACGCGGGACAAGGACCTACGAGCAGTACTTC. This gives the protein CASNLGRGTRTYEQYF.

The rearrangement uses TRBV6-5 and TRBJ1-3, with TRBD1 matching over 7 bases. Germline trimming cut 6 bases from V and 0 bases from J; bases unmatched to any gene: 5. The CDR3 consists of 15 residues. Germline V lookup: CDR1 MNHEY, CDR2 SVGAGI. CDR3 DNA sequence: TGTGCCAGCAGCCTGGGACAGTCCTCTGGAAACACCATATATTTT. Amino acid sequence: CASSLGQSSGNTIYF.

The V and J genes are TRBV7-2 and TRBJ2-3, with unresolved D. Germline-derived CDR1 and CDR2 are SGHTA and FQGNSA. The CDR3 is 13 amino acids. The V gene lost 3 bases and the J gene lost 4 bases, with 8 bases spanning the gap. CDR3 amino acids: CASSFSEADTQYF. In nucleotides, the CDR3 is TGTGCCAGCAGCTTTTCTGAGGCAGATACGCAGTATTTT.

The chain employs TRBV6-1 and TRBJ1-1; D is uncertain. Germline assignment: CDR1 MNHNS and CDR2 SASEGT. This CDR3 contains 13 residues. Trimming cost V 1 base and J 6 bases, with 9 bases left between them. In DNA form, the CDR3 reads TGTGCCAGCAGTGAAGAGGACGGGGCTGAAGCTTTCTTT. The encoded protein is CASSEEDGAEAFF.

The rearrangement links TRBV7-2 to TRBJ2-6, with 10 nucleotides matching TRBD2. The CDR3 is made up of 18 amino acids. With 2 bases clipped from V and 3 bases from J, the junction kept 7 bases outside the gene matches. Germline values: CDR1 SGHTA, CDR2 FQGNSA. CDR3: CASSLRSGGAGGANVLTF. The CDR3 region has the DNA TGTGCCAGCAGCTTACGAAGCGGGGGGGCCGGTGGGGCCAACGTCCTGACTTTC. Full variable domain (remainder filled in from reference TRBV7-2 and TRBJ2-6): GAGVSQSPSNKVTEKGKDVELRCDPISGHTALYWYRQSLGQGLEFLIYFQGNSAPDKSGLPSDRFSAERTGGSVSTLTIQRTQQEDSAVYLCASSLRSGGAGGANVLTFGAGSRLTVL.

This clone has more than one count but fewer than ten. This chain's CDR3 is CASSRGQGYNEQFF. CDR3 nucleotides: TGTGCCAGTAGTCGGGGACAGGGTTACAATGAGCAGTTCTTC. The genes are TRBV19 and TRBJ2-1, with TRBD1 matching over 9 bases. The V gene's germline CDR1 is LNHDA and CDR2 SQIVND (reference sequence). CDR3 length equals 14 residues. The trim removed 5 bases at V and 4 bases at J, leaving 3 bases unmatched. Based on the CDR3 plus reference TRBV19 and TRBJ2-1, the full variable domain is DGGITQSPKYLFRKEGQNVTLSCEQNLNHDAMYWYRQDPGQGLRLIYYSQIVNDFQKGDIAEGYSVSREKKESFPLTVTSAQKNPTAFYLCASSRGQGYNEQFFGPGTRLTVL.

This clone was observed a handful of times. The chain combines TRBV7-2 with TRBJ2-3; D is unresolved. Trimming removed 3 bases from V and 1 base from J, with 8 bases in between. This CDR3 has 14 residues. Germline V lookup: CDR1 SGHTA, CDR2 FQGNSA. In DNA form, the CDR3 reads TGTGCCAGCAGCTTTCTTTTGGGCACAGATACGCAGTATTTT. The encoded protein is CASSFLLGTDTQYF. Filled out from reference TRBV7-2 and TRBJ2-3, the complete variable domain reads GAGVSQSPSNKVTEKGKDVELRCDPISGHTALYWYRQSLGQGLEFLIYFQGNSAPDKSGLPSDRFSAERTGGSVSTLTIQRTQQEDSAVYLCASSFLLGTDTQYFGPGTRLTVL.

The chain is built from TRBV28 and TRBJ2-7, with 8 bases lining up with TRBD1. The CDR3 has 14 amino acids. Germline V CDR1 and CDR2: MDHEN, SYDVKM. With 11 bases clipped from V and 2 bases from J, the junction kept 11 bases outside the gene matches. The CDR3 DNA is TGTGCCGCACGGAAGACAGGGGATACCTACGAGCAGTACTTC. Encoded protein: CAARKTGDTYEQYF. Full variable domain (remainder filled in from reference TRBV28 and TRBJ2-7): DVKVTQSSRYLVKRTGEKVFLECVQDMDHENMFWYRQDPGLGLRLIYFSYDVKMKEKGDIPEGYSVSREKKERFSLILESASTNQTSMYLCAARKTGDTYEQYFGPGTRLTVT.

The rearrangement links TRBV7-8 to TRBJ2-3; D perhaps matches TRBD2 (5 bases). CDR1 and CDR2 from the germline V gene are SGHVS and FQNEAQ. Trimming left V 7 bases short and J 2 bases short, with 19 bases between. This CDR3 region has 16 residues. In nucleotides, the CDR3 is TGTGCCAGCACCCCCCGGAGGACTTACAACACAGATACGCAGTATTTT. Translation: CASTPRRTYNTDTQYF.

The rearrangement joins TRBV9 to TRBJ2-2, with D unclear. The V and J ends lost 0 bases and 4 bases respectively, with 10 bases between them. CDR3 size: 15 residues. Germline CDR1 SGDLS, CDR2 YYNGEE. For the CDR3, the DNA is TGTGCCAGCAGCGTAGATGGAAGAGGCACCGGGGAGCTGTTTTTT. Translated: CASSVDGRGTGELFF.

This clone has a handful of counts. The chain recombines TRBV14 with TRBJ2-7, with 8 positions matching TRBD1. V gave up 3 bases and J gave up 5 bases; unmatched junction bases: 9. CDR3 length: 15 residues. The germline gives CDR1 SGHDN, CDR2 FVKESK. The CDR3 bases are TGTGCCAGCAGCCACTTTCTGGGACAGGCCCACGAGCAGTACTTC. Its translation: CASSHFLGQAHEQYF.

This clone is large. The genes are TRBV19 and TRBJ2-5; perhaps TRBD2 as D (5 bases). Germline loops: CDR1 LNHDA, CDR2 SQIVND (reference sequence). The CDR3 length is 15 residues. Deletions cut 9 bases from V and 4 bases from J, with 21 bases between. CDR3 loop: CASKIGREGRETQYF. The CDR3, as DNA: TGTGCCAGCAAAATAGGCCGCGAGGGAAGAGAGACCCAGTACTTC.

The chain carries TRBV2 and TRBJ2-5, with 10 bases lining up with TRBD1. After removal of 6 bases from V and 11 bases from J, the junction contained 18 bases not matched to a gene. The CDR3 contains 16 residues. Germline-derived CDR1 and CDR2 are SNHLY and FYNNEI. CDR3 amino acids: CASSLSGTGVSSRQYF. The CDR3, as DNA: TGTGCCAGCAGCCTAAGCGGGACAGGGGTTTCGTCGAGGCAGTACTTC. The whole variable domain, filled in from reference TRBV2 and TRBJ2-5, reads EPEVTQTPSHQVTQMGQEVILRCVPISNHLYFYWYRQILGQKVEFLVSFYNNEISEKSEIFDDQFSVERPDGSNFTLKIRSTKLEDSAMYFCASSLSGTGVSSRQYFGPGTRLLVL.

The gene calls are TRBV5-1 and TRBJ2-7; 8 nucleotides agree with TRBD2. The CDR3 has 15 residues. Germline V lookup: CDR1 SGHRS, CDR2 YFSETQ. V gave up 4 bases and J gave up 7 bases; unmatched junction bases: 13. The CDR3 sequence is CASSPGLAGGGEQYF. DNA for the CDR3: TGCGCCAGCAGCCCCGGACTAGCTGGGGGCGGGGAGCAGTACTTC.

The chain joins TRBV27 to TRBJ2-7; D is unclear. Germline-derived CDR1 and CDR2 are MNHEY and SMNVEV (reference sequence). Trimming left V 4 bases short and J 0 bases short, with 4 bases between. The CDR3 length is 12 residues. The DNA of the CDR3 is TGTGCCAGCAGTTCCAGCTCCTACGAGCAGTACTTC. Its translation is CASSSSSYEQYF.